This entry lists 22 T cell receptor beta chains sequenced from one sample in a study of response to subunit inactivated influenza vaccine. One entry per CDR3 protein, called by TCRdb with MiXCR from the RT-PCR reads. The table includes 500,000 to 600,000 distinct CDR3 sequences, roughly 12% detected once. This specimen was PBMCs from blood, taken on the day of vaccination. These receptors were taken from a man aged 45-65 years who received an inactivated influenza vaccine.

This rearrangement joins TRBV20-1 to TRBJ2-1; D not certain. Per germline, CDR1 DFQATT and CDR2 SNEGSKA (reference sequence). V lost 6 bases to trimming and J lost 6 bases, with 21 bases between them. The CDR3 is 15 amino acids. The CDR3 region has the DNA TGCAGTGCACAGCACGGCGCTAACCGGCGCAATGAGCAGTTCTTC. Residues: CSAQHGANRRNEQFF.

This clonotype came up a few times. This sequence joins TRBV6-1 and TRBJ1-5, with D uncertain. CDR1 is MNHNS, CDR2 SASEGT, per germline. This CDR3 has 13 residues. V gave up 1 base and J gave up 4 bases, with 5 bases separating them. The CDR3 loop is CASSEGRNQPQHF. CDR3 nucleotides: TGTGCCAGCAGTGAAGGTAGGAATCAGCCCCAGCATTTT.

This clonotype was observed at least ten times. The rearrangement joins TRBV7-2 to TRBJ2-2; D gene uncertain. The CDR3 spans 14 residues. Trimming took off 1 base at V and 2 bases at J, with 5 bases between the two ends. Per the germline V gene, CDR1 is SGHTA and CDR2 is FQGNSA. The CDR3 DNA follows: TGTGCCAGCAGCTTAGGCTCCAACACCGGGGAGCTGTTTTTT. This translates into CASSLGSNTGELFF.

CDR3 in amino acids: CASRRKWEQYF. The CDR3 nucleotides are TGTGCCAGCCGCCGCAAGTGGGAGCAGTACTTC. This rearrangement joins TRBV6-1 to TRBJ2-7; D not resolved. Per germline, CDR1 MNHNS and CDR2 SASEGT. Trimming removed 8 bases at V and 7 bases at J, with 12 bases between. This CDR3 comprises 11 residues.

In DNA, the CDR3 is TGCAGCGTGGGCCTAGCGGGACCCGGCAATGAGCAGTTCTTC. Its translation is CSVGLAGPGNEQFF. The chain links TRBV29-1 to TRBJ2-1, with 9 bases that match TRBD2. Germline values: CDR1 SQVTM, CDR2 ANQGSEA. J lost 6 bases, V lost 6 bases, and 9 bases had no gene match. CDR3 length: 14 residues.

This clonotype was seen at least ten times. V and J are TRBV12-3 or TRBV12-4 and TRBJ2-5; 7 nucleotides line up with TRBD2. V was clipped by 7 bases and J by 4 bases; unmatched bases: 6. The CDR3 runs 13 residues. CDR3 sequence reads: CASTGLEGETQYF. CDR3 DNA: TGTGCCAGCACCGGACTAGAGGGAGAGACCCAGTACTTC.

This clonotype has only a few counts. The CDR3, as DNA: TGTGCCAGCAGTCGGGACAATTGGGGCAATCAGCCCCAGCATTTT. Translated: CASSRDNWGNQPQHF. V usage is TRBV12-3 or TRBV12-4 and J usage is TRBJ1-5, with D possibly being TRBD1 (6 bases). Trimming took off 5 bases at V and 2 bases at J, with 13 bases between the two ends. The CDR3 is 15 amino acids.

This clonotype has more than one count but fewer than ten. The gene calls are TRBV5-1 and TRBJ2-5; D gene unclear. V was shortened by 9 bases and J by 1 base, with 16 bases between the two germline ends. In germline, CDR1 is SGHRS, CDR2 YFSETQ. The CDR3 covers 14 residues. CDR3 amino acids: CAKADHLPQETQYF. CDR3 coding DNA: TGCGCCAAGGCTGATCACCTCCCCCAAGAGACCCAGTACTTC.

This clonotype was observed at least ten times. The chain employs TRBV7-2 and TRBJ1-4, with a possible D match to TRBD1 (6 bases). From germline, CDR1 is SGHTA and CDR2 FQGNSA. Trimming took off 3 bases at V and 8 bases at J, with 13 bases between the two ends. There are 14 residues in the CDR3. CDR3 protein: CASSFRQGREKLFF. Written as DNA, the CDR3 is TGTGCCAGCAGCTTTCGGCAGGGGAGGGAAAAACTGTTTTTT. Combining the CDR3 with reference TRBV7-2 and TRBJ1-4 gives the whole variable domain GAGVSQSPSNKVTEKGKDVELRCDPISGHTALYWYRQSLGQGLEFLIYFQGNSAPDKSGLPSDRFSAERTGGSVSTLTIQRTQQEDSAVYLCASSFRQGREKLFFGSGTQLSVL.

This chain joins TRBV10-3 and TRBJ1-4, with D tentatively TRBD1 (5 bases). This CDR3 has 15 residues. Between the trimmed V and J ends, which lost 0 bases and 5 bases, there was a span of 10 bases. Germline V gene lookup returns CDR1 ENHRY and CDR2 SYGVKD. CDR3 in DNA: TGTGCCATCAGTGAGTCGGGGGGACCGAATGAAAAACTGTTTTTT. Its protein is CAISESGGPNEKLFF.

This rearrangement joins TRBV6-5 to TRBJ1-2; unclear D gene. This CDR3 comprises 14 residues. The germline V gene has CDR1 MNHEY and CDR2 SVGAGI. V lost 0 bases to trimming and J lost 8 bases, with 13 bases between them. The CDR3 nucleotides read TGTGCCAGCAGTTACTCGACCCCTGGGTCCGGCTACACCTTC. It specifies CASSYSTPGSGYTF.

The chain has TRBV20-1 and TRBJ2-2; D ambiguous. The length of the CDR3 is 15 residues. CDR1 is DFQATT and CDR2 is SNEGSKA in the germline V gene (reference sequence). V gave up 0 bases and J gave up 2 bases, with 10 bases separating them. This chain's CDR3 is CSARDPGPNTGELFF. The CDR3 DNA reads TGCAGTGCTAGAGATCCAGGACCTAACACCGGGGAGCTGTTTTTT.

This clonotype was observed a handful of times. The J gene is TRBJ2-2, the V gene TRBV12-3 or TRBV12-4, with 7 positions matching TRBD1. The CDR3 covers 15 residues. The ends lost 5 bases at V and 6 bases at J; junction bases unmatched: 9. The CDR3: CASSQWDSLSGELFF. CDR3 bases: TGTGCCAGCAGTCAATGGGACAGCCTCTCCGGGGAGCTGTTTTTT.

This clonotype was detected only a few times. The chain recombines TRBV11-2 with TRBJ2-1, with TRBD1 identical over 10 bases. The length of the CDR3 is 19 residues. CDR1 and CDR2 (germline): SGHAT, FQNNGV. The junction had 17 bases not matched to a gene; V was cut back by 2 bases and J by 7 bases. For the CDR3, the DNA is TGTGCCAGCAGCTTATGGGACAGGGGTATTGCTAGCGGAACTAATGAGCAGTTCTTC. Translated, it gives CASSLWDRGIASGTNEQFF.

This clonotype was recorded a few times. The chain links TRBV12-3 or TRBV12-4 to TRBJ2-3; tentative D call: TRBD1 (5 bases). The V end was cut by 6 bases, the J end by 2 bases, with 12 bases between. CDR3 length: 14 residues. The CDR3 protein is CASSLQVLTDTQYF. The DNA for the CDR3 is TGTGCCAGCAGCCTACAGGTACTCACAGATACGCAGTATTTT.

This clonotype showed up just a few times. The CDR3 is CASSLARGQDTEAFF. CDR3 coding DNA: TGCGCCAGCAGCTTGGCTAGGGGGCAGGACACTGAAGCTTTCTTT. This chain links TRBV5-1 with TRBJ1-1, with TRBD1 matching 7 bases. The CDR3 loop spans 15 amino acids. Germline trimming cut 0 bases from V and 3 bases from J; bases unmatched to any gene: 5. Looked up from germline, CDR1 is SGHRS and CDR2 is YFSETQ. Variable domain in full (rest from reference TRBV5-1 and TRBJ1-1): KAGVTQTPRYLIKTRGQQVTLSCSPISGHRSVSWYQQTPGQGLQFLFEYFSETQRNKGNFPGRFSGRQFSNSRSEMNVSTLELGDSALYLCASSLARGQDTEAFFGQGTRLTVV.

This clonotype was observed a few times. The chain couples TRBV12-3 or TRBV12-4 to TRBJ2-1; 11 bases align to TRBD2. This CDR3 comprises 15 residues. V lost 3 bases to trimming and J lost 6 bases; unmatched junction nucleotides: 4. The CDR3 is CASSFLAGGINEQFF. In DNA form, the CDR3 reads TGTGCCAGCAGTTTTTTAGCGGGGGGGATCAATGAGCAGTTCTTC.

Points on this clonotype: A read error may produce the germline difference seen at one junction end. This chain links TRBV6-5 with TRBJ2-7; tentatively, D is TRBD1 (7 bases). Germline V gene lookup returns CDR1 MNHEY and CDR2 SVGAGI. The CDR3 spans 13 residues. Here the CDR3 reads CASIYSGGYEQYF. CDR3 DNA: TGTGCCAGCATTTACTCAGGGGGGTACGAGCAGTACTTC.

This clonotype has at least ten counts. The chain joins TRBV9 to TRBJ2-6; 7 nucleotides align to TRBD1. This CDR3 is built from 19 residues. V lost 0 bases to trimming and J lost 7 bases; unmatched junction nucleotides: 16. Germline values: CDR1 SGDLS, CDR2 YYNGEE. The chain's CDR3 is CASSVDPRTGVGIANVLTF. CDR3 DNA sequence: TGTGCCAGCAGCGTAGATCCTCGGACAGGAGTGGGGATAGCCAACGTCCTGACTTTC.

The chain carries TRBV20-1 and TRBJ2-7; D may be TRBD2 (6 bases). The CDR3 runs to 14 residues. Trimming took off 4 bases at V and 4 bases at J, with 17 bases between the two ends. The V gene's germline CDR1 is DFQATT and CDR2 SNEGSKA (reference sequence). CDR3 DNA: TGCAGTGCTAACCGCCCGGGAGTCGGGTACGAGCAGTACTTC. As protein: CSANRPGVGYEQYF.

The chain combines TRBV18 with TRBJ2-1; D gene uncertain. The CDR3 sequence is 12 residues long. The germline CDR1 and CDR2 sequences are KGHSH and LQKENI. Trimming took off 4 bases at V and 5 bases at J, with 6 bases between the two ends. The CDR3 region is CASSQADNEQFF. CDR3 in DNA: TGTGCCAGCTCACAGGCAGACAATGAGCAGTTCTTC.

The chain has TRBV12-3 or TRBV12-4 and TRBJ2-7; 9 bases align to TRBD1. This CDR3 spans 14 amino acids. The trim removed 5 bases at V and 3 bases at J, leaving 5 bases unmatched. The CDR3 DNA is TGTGCCAGCAGTACCCCGGGACAGGGCTACGAGCAGTACTTC. This sequence encodes CASSTPGQGYEQYF.